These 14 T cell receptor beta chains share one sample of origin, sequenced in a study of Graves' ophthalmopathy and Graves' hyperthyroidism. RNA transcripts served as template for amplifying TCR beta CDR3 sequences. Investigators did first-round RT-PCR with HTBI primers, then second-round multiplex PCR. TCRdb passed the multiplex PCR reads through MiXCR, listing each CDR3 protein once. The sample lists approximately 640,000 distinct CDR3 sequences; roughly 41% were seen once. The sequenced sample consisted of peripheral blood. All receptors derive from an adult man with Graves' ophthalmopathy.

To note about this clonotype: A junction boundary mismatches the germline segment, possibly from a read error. The CDR3 is CASSGDRGETPYF. CDR3 bases: TGTGCCAGCAGTGGGGACAGGGGGGAGACCCCGTACTTC. This sequence joins TRBV2 and TRBJ2-5, with TRBD1 matching 11 bases. The CDR3 has 13 residues. Per the germline V gene, CDR1 is SNHLY and CDR2 is FYNNEI. The full variable domain, with the rest looked up from reference TRBV2 and TRBJ2-5, is EPEVTQTPSHQVTQMGQEVILRCVPISNHLYFYWYRQILGQKVEFLVSFYNNEISEKSEIFDDQFSVERPDGSNFTLKIRSTKLEDSAMYFCASSGDRGETPYFGPGTRLLVL.

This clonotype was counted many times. CDR3 loop: CASRGTGGYGYTF. The CDR3 bases are TGTGCCAGCAGGGGGACAGGGGGCTATGGCTACACCTTC. This chain joins TRBV12-3 or TRBV12-4 and TRBJ1-2; TRBD1 agrees at 11 bases. The CDR3 runs to 13 residues. V lost 6 bases to trimming and J lost 4 bases; unmatched junction nucleotides: 1.

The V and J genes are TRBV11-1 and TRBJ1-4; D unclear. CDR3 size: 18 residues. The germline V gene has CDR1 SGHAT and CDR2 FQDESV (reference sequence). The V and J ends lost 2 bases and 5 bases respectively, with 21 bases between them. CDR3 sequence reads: CASSLLSGVFSYNEKLFF. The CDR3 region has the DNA TGTGCCAGCAGCTTACTAAGCGGGGTTTTCTCCTACAATGAAAAACTGTTTTTT.

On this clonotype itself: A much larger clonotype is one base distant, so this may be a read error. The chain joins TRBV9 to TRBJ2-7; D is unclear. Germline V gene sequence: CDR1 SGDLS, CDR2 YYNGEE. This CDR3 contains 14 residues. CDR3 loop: CASSPRLHPYGQYF. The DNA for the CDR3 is TGTGCCAGCAGCCCCCGACTGCATCCCTACGGGCAGTACTTC.

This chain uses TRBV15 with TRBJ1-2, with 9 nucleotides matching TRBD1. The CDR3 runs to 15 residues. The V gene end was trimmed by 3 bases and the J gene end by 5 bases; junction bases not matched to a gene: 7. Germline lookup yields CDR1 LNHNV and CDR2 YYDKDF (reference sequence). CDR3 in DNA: TGTGCCACCAGCAGCCAAGACGGACAGGGGTATGGCTACACCTTC. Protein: CATSSQDGQGYGYTF.

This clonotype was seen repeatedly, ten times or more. CDR3 nucleotides: TGTGCCAGCAGCCCCTGGGGCTCCGATCAGCCCCAGCATTTT. Its protein is CASSPWGSDQPQHF. The rearrangement links TRBV7-2 to TRBJ1-5, with D perhaps TRBD1 (5 bases). Germline loops: CDR1 SGHTA, CDR2 FQGNSA. The CDR3 runs 14 residues. Between the trimmed V and J ends, which lost 5 bases and 5 bases, there was a span of 13 bases.

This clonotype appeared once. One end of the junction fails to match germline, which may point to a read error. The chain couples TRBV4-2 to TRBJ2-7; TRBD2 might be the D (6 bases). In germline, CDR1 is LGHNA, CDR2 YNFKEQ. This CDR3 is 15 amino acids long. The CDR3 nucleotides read TGTGCCAGCGGCCAAGGGCACGGTGTTGGGGGGGAGCAGTACTTC. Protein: CASGQGHGVGGEQYF.

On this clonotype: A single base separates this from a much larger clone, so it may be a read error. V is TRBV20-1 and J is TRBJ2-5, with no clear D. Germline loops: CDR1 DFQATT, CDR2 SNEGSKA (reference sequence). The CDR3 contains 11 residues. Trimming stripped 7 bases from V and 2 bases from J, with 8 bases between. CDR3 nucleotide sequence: TGCAGTGTTAGCTGGCAAGAGACCCAGTACTTC. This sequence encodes CSVSWQETQYF.

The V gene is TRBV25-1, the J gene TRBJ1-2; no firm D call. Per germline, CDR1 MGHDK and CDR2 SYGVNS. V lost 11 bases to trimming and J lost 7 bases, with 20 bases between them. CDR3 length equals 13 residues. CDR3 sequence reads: CAWSPEGRSGYTF. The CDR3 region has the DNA TGTGCCTGGAGTCCCGAGGGCAGGAGTGGCTACACCTTC.

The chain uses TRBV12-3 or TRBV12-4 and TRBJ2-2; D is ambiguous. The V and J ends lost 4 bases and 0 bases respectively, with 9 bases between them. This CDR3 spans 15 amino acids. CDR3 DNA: TGTGCCAGCAGTTACGGTCTCACGAACACCGGGGAGCTGTTTTTT. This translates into CASSYGLTNTGELFF.

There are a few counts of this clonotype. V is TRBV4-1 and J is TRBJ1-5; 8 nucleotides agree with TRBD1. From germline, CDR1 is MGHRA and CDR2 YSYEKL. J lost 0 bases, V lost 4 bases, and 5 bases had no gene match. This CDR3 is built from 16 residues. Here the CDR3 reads CASSLSGGLSNQPQHF. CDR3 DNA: TGCGCCAGCAGCCTGTCAGGGGGCCTTAGCAATCAGCCCCAGCATTTT.

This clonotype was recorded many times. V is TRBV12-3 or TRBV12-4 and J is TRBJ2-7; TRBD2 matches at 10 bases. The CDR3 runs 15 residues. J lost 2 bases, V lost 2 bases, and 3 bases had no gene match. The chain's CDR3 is CASSLRTSGAYEQYF. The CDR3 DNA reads TGTGCCAGCAGTTTAAGGACTAGCGGAGCCTACGAGCAGTACTTC.

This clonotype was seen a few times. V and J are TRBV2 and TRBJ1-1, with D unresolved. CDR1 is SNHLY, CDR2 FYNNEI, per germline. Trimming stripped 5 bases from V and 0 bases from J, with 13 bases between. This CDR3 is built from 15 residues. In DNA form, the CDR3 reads TGTGCCAGCAGTTACCTCGGACTTCTGAACACTGAAGCTTTCTTT. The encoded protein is CASSYLGLLNTEAFF.

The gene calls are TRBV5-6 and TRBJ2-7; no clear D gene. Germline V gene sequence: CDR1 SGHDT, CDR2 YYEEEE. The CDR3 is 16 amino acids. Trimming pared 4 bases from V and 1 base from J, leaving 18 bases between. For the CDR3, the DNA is TGTGCCAGCAGCCGTGGGAACAAAAAGCTATCCTACGAGCAGTACTTC. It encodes CASSRGNKKLSYEQYF.